This record covers a single T cell receptor beta chain. The data were obtained in a study of blood T cell repertoires in COVID-19. Turning to the study itself: COVID-19 samples, acute and convalescent, were from the United States, Italy and Spain.

Germline V gene data show CDR1 as GTSNPN and CDR2 as SVGIG (reference sequence). This CDR3 is 13 amino acids long. Trimming took 4 bases from V and 5 from J, leaving 14 bases between them. The authors' processing: Estimation of nucleated cell counts relied on the amplification of reference gene primers. Clones were sequenced by immunoSEQ multiplex PCR, and TCRdb holds only the in-frame ones, with some missing. V, J and clone size derive from that table, while D and trimming were established from the DNA sequence. The data show roughly 380,000 clones, 85% seen once. The chain links TRBV30 to TRBJ1-1, with D possibly TRBD1 on 6 matching bases. Sequenced input: peripheral blood. The source of this sequence is a woman between 18 and 30 years old with acute or convalescent COVID-19. The CDR3: CAWIQGRGTEAFF. The CDR3 DNA sequence: TGTGCCTGGATACAGGGTCGGGGAACTGAAGCTTTCTTT.